The 26 T cell receptor beta chains below come from one sample, sequenced in a study of cytomegalovirus exposure and HLA in healthy donors. The PCR ran on 60 Vbeta and 13 Jbeta primers. Only in-frame clones appear in the TCRdb table, and some are missing; sequencing was by immunoSEQ multiplex PCR. Found here are about 120,000 clones, 65% to 80% of them singletons; the top ten hold 3.7%. What was sequenced was PBMCs. Receptors originate from a human donor in good health.

This chain connects TRBV9 to TRBJ2-7; D may be TRBD1 (5 bases). Germline V gene sequence: CDR1 SGDLS, CDR2 YYNGEE. Trimming removed 0 bases at V and 4 bases at J, with 14 bases between. The length of the CDR3 is 15 residues. The CDR3 sequence is CASSVGPGITYEQYF. The CDR3 DNA reads as TGTGCCAGCAGCGTAGGCCCAGGGATCACGTACGAGCAGTACTTC.

This chain uses TRBV19 with TRBJ1-5; a weak D match, TRBD1 (6 bases). The CDR3 is made up of 14 amino acids. The germline V gene has CDR1 LNHDA and CDR2 SQIVND (reference sequence). V was cut by 2 bases and J by 2 bases, with 7 bases left in between. Written as DNA, the CDR3 is TGTGCCAGTAGTATATCAGGGGGCAATCAGCCCCAGCATTTT. It encodes CASSISGGNQPQHF.

This clone has just one count. The genes are TRBV7-9 and TRBJ2-1; tentative D call: TRBD2 (5 bases). With 1 base removed from V and 9 bases from J, the gap between germline ends came to 10 bases. Germline V CDR1 and CDR2: SEHNR, FQNEAQ (reference sequence). This CDR3 comprises 13 residues. CDR3 residues: CASSLVAGGEQFF. DNA for the CDR3: TGTGCCAGCAGCTTAGTGGCTGGAGGTGAGCAGTTCTTC.

The J gene is TRBJ2-1, the V gene TRBV9, with a tentative D call TRBD2 (6 bases). The CDR3 has 15 amino acids. Trimming left V 6 bases short and J 0 bases short, with 13 bases between. Germline CDR1 and CDR2: SGDLS and YYNGEE. The CDR3 DNA reads TGTGCCAGCAACCTACCCGGGAGCTCCTACAATGAGCAGTTCTTC. Its translation: CASNLPGSSYNEQFF.

This clone was detected a few times. This chain uses TRBV2 with TRBJ2-7; 9 positions match TRBD1. The germline V gene has CDR1 SNHLY and CDR2 FYNNEI. The trim removed 7 bases at V and 2 bases at J, leaving 6 bases unmatched. The CDR3 is 14 residues long. The CDR3 protein is CASTGDRATYEQYF. CDR3 DNA sequence: TGTGCCAGCACTGGGGACAGGGCAACCTACGAGCAGTACTTC.

This clone was found a few times. The rearrangement uses TRBV10-3 and TRBJ2-2; D may be TRBD2 (6 bases). Trimming left V 4 bases short and J 6 bases short, with 12 bases between. This CDR3 has 14 amino acids. Germline V gives CDR1 ENHRY, CDR2 SYGVKD. CDR3 protein: CAISAGEEAGELFF. CDR3 nucleotide sequence: TGTGCCATCAGTGCGGGGGAGGAGGCCGGGGAGCTGTTTTTT.

This sequence joins TRBV28 and TRBJ1-2; D gene ambiguous. Trimming shortened V by 4 bases and J by 2 bases, and 14 bases separated the two germline ends. Germline-derived CDR1 and CDR2 are MDHEN and SYDVKM. This CDR3 is 15 amino acids long. CDR3 nucleotide sequence: TGTGCCAGCAGTTACTCTCGGACGGGAAACTATGGCTACACCTTC. Translation: CASSYSRTGNYGYTF.

The CDR3 region is CASSQGRTSYTGELFF. The CDR3 DNA follows: TGTGCCAGCAGCCAAGGGAGGACTAGCTACACCGGGGAGCTGTTTTTT. V and J are TRBV4-2 and TRBJ2-2; 8 bases match TRBD2. Germline lookup yields CDR1 LGHNA and CDR2 YNFKEQ. CDR3 size: 16 residues. Trimming took 1 base from V and 3 from J; bases not matched to a gene: 4.

The V call is TRBV2, the J call TRBJ2-3; 12 nucleotides align to TRBD2. Trimming took 6 bases from V and 6 from J; bases not matched to a gene: 10. This CDR3 has 16 residues. Germline CDR1 reads SNHLY; CDR2 reads FYNNEI. CDR3 DNA sequence: TGTGCCAGCAGCCTCAGACTAGCGGGAGTGGGGGATACGCAGTATTTT. Its protein is CASSLRLAGVGDTQYF.

The rearrangement links TRBV7-2 to TRBJ2-4; TRBD2 matches at 11 bases. Germline V gives CDR1 SGHTA, CDR2 FQGNSA. The CDR3 sequence is 19 residues long. The trim removed 1 base at V and 1 base at J, leaving 9 bases unmatched. DNA for the CDR3: TGTGCCAGCAGCTTAGGCTTTTTAGCGGGAGGGATGGCCAAAAACATTCAGTACTTC. Its protein product is CASSLGFLAGGMAKNIQYF.

V gene TRBV7-3 combines with J gene TRBJ2-4, with TRBD2 as a possible D gene (7 bases). The CDR3 runs 17 residues. Germline V gene lookup returns CDR1 SGHTA and CDR2 FQGTGA. With 0 bases removed from V and 1 base from J, the gap between germline ends came to 13 bases. In DNA, the CDR3 is TGTGCCAGCAGCTTAACAGGGGGGGGGTCGGCCAAAAACATTCAGTACTTC. Its translation is CASSLTGGGSAKNIQYF.

This clone was seen a few times. The gene calls are TRBV10-3 and TRBJ2-7; 7 positions agree with TRBD1. The CDR3 consists of 14 residues. Per the germline V gene, CDR1 is ENHRY and CDR2 is SYGVKD. Trimming at V came to 2 bases and at J to 1 base, leaving 2 bases not matched to a gene. CDR3 sequence reads: CAISEPGQSYEQYF. The CDR3 DNA reads TGTGCCATCAGTGAGCCGGGACAGTCCTACGAGCAGTACTTC.

About this clone: One junction end disagrees with the germline gene, perhaps due to a read error. Other DNA sequences in this sample translate to the same CDR3. This chain links TRBV6-5 with TRBJ2-7, with TRBD2 matching 14 bases. This CDR3 comprises 16 residues. Germline CDR1 MNHEY, CDR2 SVGAGI. The CDR3 DNA is TGCGCCAGCAGTTCAGGGACTAGCGGGAGAGAATACGAGCAGTACTTC. Protein product: CASSSGTSGREYEQYF.

The chain joins TRBV2 to TRBJ1-5, with D perhaps TRBD1 (5 bases). This CDR3 contains 15 residues. V was clipped by 3 bases and J by 0 bases, with 9 bases between them. The germline gives CDR1 SNHLY, CDR2 FYNNEI. Here the CDR3 reads CASSEGGRSNQPQHF. CDR3 coding DNA: TGTGCCAGCAGTGAGGGGGGACGTAGCAATCAGCCCCAGCATTTT. Supplemented by reference TRBV2 and TRBJ1-5, the full variable domain reads EPEVTQTPSHQVTQMGQEVILRCVPISNHLYFYWYRQILGQKVEFLVSFYNNEISEKSEIFDDQFSVERPDGSNFTLKIRSTKLEDSAMYFCASSEGGRSNQPQHFGDGTRLSIL.

This chain connects TRBV5-1 to TRBJ2-1; 11 bases are a match to TRBD2. V dropped 4 bases and J dropped 8; count of bases not matched to a gene: 14. CDR1 is SGHRS and CDR2 is YFSETQ in the germline V gene. There are 17 residues in the CDR3. CDR3 region: CASSPIASGRFRDEQFF. CDR3 DNA: TGCGCCAGCAGCCCCATTGCTAGCGGGAGGTTTCGCGATGAGCAGTTCTTC. The variable domain in full, completed from reference TRBV5-1 and TRBJ2-1, reads KAGVTQTPRYLIKTRGQQVTLSCSPISGHRSVSWYQQTPGQGLQFLFEYFSETQRNKGNFPGRFSGRQFSNSRSEMNVSTLELGDSALYLCASSPIASGRFRDEQFFGPGTRLTVL.

The genes are TRBV18 and TRBJ1-1; D unclear. Germline CDR1 and CDR2: KGHSH and LQKENI. This CDR3 contains 16 residues. Trimming removed 3 bases from V and 1 base from J, with 15 bases in between. The CDR3, as DNA: TGTGCCAGCTCACCGGAAAACGGGGTAACGAACACTGAAGCTTTCTTT. This codes for CASSPENGVTNTEAFF.

This rearrangement joins TRBV11-3 to TRBJ1-3; D is ambiguous. V lost 5 bases, J lost 2 bases, and 10 bases lay in between. Germline V CDR1 and CDR2: SGHNT, YENEEA. CDR3 length equals 14 residues. The CDR3 DNA is TGTGCCAGCAGCCCCCAGCGCACTGGAAACACCATATATTTT. Amino acids: CASSPQRTGNTIYF.

This clone showed up just a few times. The chain recombines TRBV30 with TRBJ2-1; TRBD1 matches 8 bases. Unmatched junction bases numbered 24, after V lost 1 base and J lost 4 bases. This CDR3 region has 21 residues. In germline, CDR1 is GTSNPN, CDR2 SVGIG (reference sequence). CDR3 sequence reads: CAWSGTQPGQVIPFPYNEQFF. The CDR3 nucleotides read TGTGCCTGGAGTGGAACCCAACCGGGACAGGTTATCCCCTTCCCTTACAATGAGCAGTTCTTC.

This chain connects TRBV6-5 to TRBJ2-1; 14 bases fit TRBD2. Trimming at V came to 0 bases and at J to 11 bases, leaving 3 bases not matched to a gene. The CDR3 is 15 amino acids. CDR1 is MNHEY, CDR2 SVGAGI, per germline. CDR3 amino acids: CASSYSGLAGDQQFF. The CDR3 DNA sequence: TGTGCCAGCAGTTACTCGGGACTAGCGGGAGACCAGCAGTTCTTC.

This clone was recorded a few times. This CDR3 is also generated by other DNA sequences in the sample. This chain joins TRBV5-1 and TRBJ1-5; D may be TRBD1 (5 bases). The germline CDR1 and CDR2 sequences are SGHRS and YFSETQ. This CDR3 is built from 14 residues. The V end was cut by 0 bases, the J end by 2 bases, with 6 bases between. The CDR3 here is CASSLEGGNQPQHF. In DNA form, the CDR3 reads TGCGCCAGCAGCTTGGAAGGGGGCAATCAGCCCCAGCATTTT.

There are a few counts of this clone. The chain employs TRBV18 and TRBJ1-2; weak D call: TRBD1 (6 bases). V lost 0 bases and J lost 4, with 12 bases in between. CDR1 is KGHSH and CDR2 is LQKENI in the germline V gene. There are 15 residues in the CDR3. CDR3 residues: CASSPPDGQSYGYTF. The CDR3 DNA is TGTGCCAGCTCACCACCGGATGGACAGTCCTATGGCTACACCTTC.

The chain joins TRBV6-1 to TRBJ2-7; D may be TRBD2 (5 bases). The CDR3 is 12 residues long. The germline V gene has CDR1 MNHNS and CDR2 SASEGT. V was shortened by 6 bases and J by 5 bases, with 11 bases between the two germline ends. The CDR3 sequence: CASRYGLHEQYF. DNA of the CDR3: TGTGCCAGCAGATACGGACTCCACGAGCAGTACTTC.

This chain connects TRBV18 to TRBJ2-7, with D perhaps TRBD1 (6 bases). The CDR3 is 13 amino acids. Deletions cut 6 bases from V and 6 bases from J, with 15 bases between. Germline V gives CDR1 KGHSH, CDR2 LQKENI. The CDR3 spells CASSRQAPGEQYF. The CDR3 DNA reads TGTGCCAGCTCCCGACAGGCCCCTGGCGAGCAGTACTTC.

This chain joins TRBV13 and TRBJ2-3, with 10 bases fitting TRBD2. The length of the CDR3 is 14 residues. With 4 bases clipped from V and 4 bases from J, the junction kept 2 bases outside the gene matches. Looked up from germline, CDR1 is PRHDT and CDR2 is FYEKMQ (reference sequence). The CDR3 DNA reads as TGTGCCAGCAGCTCCCTAGCGGGAGCAGATACGCAGTATTTT. It encodes CASSSLAGADTQYF.

The chain joins TRBV6-1 to TRBJ2-7, with 10 positions matching TRBD2. CDR3 length equals 15 residues. V gave up 0 bases and J gave up 3 bases; unmatched junction bases: 2. CDR1 and CDR2 from the germline V gene are MNHNS and SASEGT. The CDR3 spells CASSEALAGVYEQYF. The CDR3 DNA reads as TGTGCCAGCAGTGAAGCCCTAGCGGGAGTCTACGAGCAGTACTTC.

The J gene is TRBJ2-2, the V gene TRBV14; 9 nucleotides match TRBD2. Germline V gene sequence: CDR1 SGHDN, CDR2 FVKESK. Trimming took 5 bases from V and 3 from J; bases not matched to a gene: 4. The CDR3 contains 15 residues. This CDR3 reads CASSRLAVDTGELFF. The CDR3 nucleotides read TGTGCCAGCAGCAGACTAGCGGTCGACACCGGGGAGCTGTTTTTT.